A selection of T cell receptor beta chains follows, all from one sample in a study of OX40 agonist ivuxolimab in advanced cancers. The protocol was immunoSEQ multiplex PCR, while the TCRdb copy is restricted to in-frame clones and leaves out a portion. The sample shows around 26,000 clones, 80% to 85% of them seen only once. Sequenced material: CD4+ or CD8+ T cells sorted from blood, taken in a trial of the OX40 agonist ivuxolimab. The receptors shown here come from an adult with an advanced solid tumor such as melanoma, head and neck, liver or kidney cancer. CDR3s include the opening cysteine and the closing phenylalanine or tryptophan.

TRBV4-2 | CASSLYLLAGGPTSFYEQYF
TRBV6-5 | CASSYSESYEQYF
TRBV5-1 | CASSLVGPGNSPLHF
TRBV5-6 | CASSSRTGREQYF
TRBV28 | CASRKTSGRAYEQYF
TRBV19 | CASSFSSGNTIYF
TRBV28 | CASSLGLSGRSTDTQYF
TRBV5-1 | CASSNTGSGNTIYF
TRBV28 | CASSQGTLSYNEQFF
TRBV27 | CASSPYDPSVLRARNEQFF
TRBV19 | CASSINRGNEQYF
TRBV5-4 | CASSSLREPNQPQHF
TRBV13 | CASSFPGYSEAFF
TRBV4-1 | CASSPGEGRYEQYF
TRBV13 | CASSSRTENTEAFF
TRBV28 | CASSLGTSGSTYEQYF
TRBV2 | CASSEGTSQYF
TRBV9 | CASSLDVNTEAFF
TRBV19 | CASSIAHEQYF
TRBV6-1 | CASSEDRVTPTTYEQYF
TRBV27 | CASTTSRDRSYNEQFF
TRBV4-2 | CASSQASANMETQYF
TRBV2 | CASSVWSAETQYF
TRBV11-2 | CASSPNPGLAYEQYF
TRBV7-9 | CASSFGDRGATNEKLFF
TRBV6-6 | CAIRDYRQETQYF